This TCR beta chain is from a study of cytomegalovirus exposure and HLA in healthy donors. Regarding the study as a whole: Within an earlier analysis, most TCR beta V segments proved productive either about 90% or about 30% of the time. In a later analysis, compared with equally common non-associated chains, HLA-associated beta chains were more expanded.

Note on this clone: Its antigen is as yet unknown.

The CDR3 consists of 16 residues. Germline V CDR1 and CDR2: SGHNT, YENEEA. With 1 base clipped from V and 1 base from J, the junction kept 4 bases outside the gene matches. These donors, healthy bone marrow donors, were studied. 13 Jbeta primers and 60 Vbeta primers were used for the PCR. The method was immunoSEQ multiplex PCR; TCRdb's version includes in-frame clones alone and lacks a portion of them. Its clone listing holds over 100,000 clones. The rearrangement links TRBV11-3 to TRBJ1-1; 9 bases are a match to TRBD1. The sample comprised PBMCs. This TCR derives from a man aged 35 to 55 in good health and CMV-seropositive. CDR3 in DNA: TGTGCCAGCAGCTTAGGGACAGGGGTCCCGAACACTGAAGCTTTCTTT. It translates to CASSLGTGVPNTEAFF.